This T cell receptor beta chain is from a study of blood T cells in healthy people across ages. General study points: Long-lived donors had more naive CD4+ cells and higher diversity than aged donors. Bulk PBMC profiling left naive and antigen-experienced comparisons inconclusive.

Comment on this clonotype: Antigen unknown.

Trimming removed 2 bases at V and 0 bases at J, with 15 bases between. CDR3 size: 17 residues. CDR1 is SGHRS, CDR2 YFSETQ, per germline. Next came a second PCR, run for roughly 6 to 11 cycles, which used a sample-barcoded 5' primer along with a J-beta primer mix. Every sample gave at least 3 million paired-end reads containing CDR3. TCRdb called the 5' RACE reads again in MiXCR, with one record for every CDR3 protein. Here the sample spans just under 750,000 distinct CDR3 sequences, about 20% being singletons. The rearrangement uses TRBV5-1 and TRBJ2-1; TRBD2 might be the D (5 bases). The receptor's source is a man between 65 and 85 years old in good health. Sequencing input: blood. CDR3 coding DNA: TGCGCCAGCAGCTTTGTCGGGGATCTTAGCTCCTACAATGAGCAGTTCTTC. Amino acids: CASSFVGDLSSYNEQFF.